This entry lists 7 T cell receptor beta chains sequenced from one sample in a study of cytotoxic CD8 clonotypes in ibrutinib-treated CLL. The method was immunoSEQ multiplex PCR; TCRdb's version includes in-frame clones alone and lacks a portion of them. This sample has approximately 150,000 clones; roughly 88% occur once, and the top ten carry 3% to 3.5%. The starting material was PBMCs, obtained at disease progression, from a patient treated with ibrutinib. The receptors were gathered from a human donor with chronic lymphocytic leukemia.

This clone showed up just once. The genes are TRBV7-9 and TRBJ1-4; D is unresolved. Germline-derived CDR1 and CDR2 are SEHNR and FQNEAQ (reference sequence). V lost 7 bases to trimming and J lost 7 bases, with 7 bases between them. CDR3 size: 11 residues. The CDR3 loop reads CASIRSEKLFF. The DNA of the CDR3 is TGTGCCAGCATCCGGAGTGAAAAACTGTTTTTT.

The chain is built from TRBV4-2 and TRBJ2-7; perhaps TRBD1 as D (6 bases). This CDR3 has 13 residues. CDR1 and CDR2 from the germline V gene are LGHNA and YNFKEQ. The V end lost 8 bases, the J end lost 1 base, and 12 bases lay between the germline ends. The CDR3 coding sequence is TGTGCCAGCGGCAGGGGCCCATCCTACGAGCAGTACTTC. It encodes CASGRGPSYEQYF.

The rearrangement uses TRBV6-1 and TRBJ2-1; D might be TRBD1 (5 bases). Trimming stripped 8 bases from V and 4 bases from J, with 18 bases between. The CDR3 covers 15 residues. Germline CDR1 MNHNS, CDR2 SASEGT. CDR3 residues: CASPTGSTNYNEQFF. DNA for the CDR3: TGTGCCAGCCCTACAGGCAGTACCAATTACAATGAGCAGTTCTTC.

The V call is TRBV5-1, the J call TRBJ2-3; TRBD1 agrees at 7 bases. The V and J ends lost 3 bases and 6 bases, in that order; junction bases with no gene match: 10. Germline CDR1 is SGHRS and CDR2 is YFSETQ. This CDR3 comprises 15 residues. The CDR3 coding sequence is TGCGCCAGCAGCTCGACAGGGATTCTGCTCGATACGCAGTATTTT. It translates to CASSSTGILLDTQYF.

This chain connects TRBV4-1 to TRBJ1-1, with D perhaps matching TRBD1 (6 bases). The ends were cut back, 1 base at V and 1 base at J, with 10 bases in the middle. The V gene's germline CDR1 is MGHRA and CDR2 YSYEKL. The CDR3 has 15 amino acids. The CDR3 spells CASSQVGGRNTEAFF. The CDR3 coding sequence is TGCGCCAGCAGCCAAGTAGGGGGGAGGAACACTGAAGCTTTCTTT.

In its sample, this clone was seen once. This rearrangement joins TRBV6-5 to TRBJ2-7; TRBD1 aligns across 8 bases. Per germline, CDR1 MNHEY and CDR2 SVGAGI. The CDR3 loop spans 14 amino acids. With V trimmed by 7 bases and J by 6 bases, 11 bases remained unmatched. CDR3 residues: CASKATGVNGEQYF. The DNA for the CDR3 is TGTGCCAGCAAGGCGACAGGGGTAAATGGCGAGCAGTACTTC.

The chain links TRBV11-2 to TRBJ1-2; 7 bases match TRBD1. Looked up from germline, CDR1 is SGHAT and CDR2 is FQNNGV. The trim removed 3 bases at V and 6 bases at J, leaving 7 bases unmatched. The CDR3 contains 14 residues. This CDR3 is CASSFRGQNNGYTF. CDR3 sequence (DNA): TGTGCCAGCAGCTTCCGGGGACAGAACAATGGCTACACCTTC.